The clone carrying this T cell receptor (beta chain) has ten or more counts. Its cognate antigen is unknown. The data are from a study of breast tumors, draining lymph nodes, adjacent tissues. Broader study findings: Compared with basal-like, luminal-like tumors shared significantly more repertoire with nontumor tissue. Tumor TCR diversity was below lymph nodes but above nontumor tissue.

Axillary draining lymph nodes of breast cancer patients supplied the node samples. This CDR3 is 16 amino acids long. Unmatched junction bases numbered 9, after V lost 3 bases and J lost 6 bases. CDR1 and CDR2 (germline): LGHDT, YNNKEL (reference sequence). TCRdb passed the multiplex PCR reads through MiXCR, listing each CDR3 protein once. The sample consists of 150,000 or so distinct CDR3 sequences, roughly a third of them appearing once. The V call is TRBV3-1, the J call TRBJ2-1, with TRBD1 matching 9 bases. The sequence was obtained from a female donor with breast cancer. Some clones in this sample may be carry-over from other donors' samples. Sequencing was performed on axillary lymph node tissue. The CDR3 nucleotides are TGTGCCAGCAGCCACCCCGACAGGGGGACTTCCAATGAGCAGTTCTTC. Protein product: CASSHPDRGTSNEQFF.